This TCR beta chain was identified during a study of T cell repertoires in cytomegalovirus infection. Study-wide background: The public TCR beta signatures pointed to both CMV infection and matching HLA type.

For this clonotype: The antigen remains undetermined.

TCRdb reprocessed the reads via MiXCR and lists one record per CDR3 protein. The sample lists nearly 700,000 distinct CDR3 sequences, roughly a third occurring once. The CDR3 extends over 17 amino acids. Trimming stripped 7 bases from V and 0 bases from J, with 16 bases between. Notes on the study in general: The cumulative frequency of public TCR beta families distinguished individuals who carried CMV together with the relevant HLA. In two of eight donors, the top clonotype was HLA-C-restricted CMV-specific.

The rearrangement joins TRBV12-3 or TRBV12-4 to TRBJ2-6, with D possibly being TRBD2 (5 bases). Source: cultured PBMCs, taken from culture after CMV antigen stimulation. The receptor comes from a human donor in good health (CMV status not recorded). Some clones in this sample may be carry-over from other donors' samples. In DNA, the CDR3 is TGTGCCAGCACTCCACCTTCGAGCGGCTCTGGGGCCAACGTCCTGACTTTC. It yields the protein CASTPPSSGSGANVLTF.